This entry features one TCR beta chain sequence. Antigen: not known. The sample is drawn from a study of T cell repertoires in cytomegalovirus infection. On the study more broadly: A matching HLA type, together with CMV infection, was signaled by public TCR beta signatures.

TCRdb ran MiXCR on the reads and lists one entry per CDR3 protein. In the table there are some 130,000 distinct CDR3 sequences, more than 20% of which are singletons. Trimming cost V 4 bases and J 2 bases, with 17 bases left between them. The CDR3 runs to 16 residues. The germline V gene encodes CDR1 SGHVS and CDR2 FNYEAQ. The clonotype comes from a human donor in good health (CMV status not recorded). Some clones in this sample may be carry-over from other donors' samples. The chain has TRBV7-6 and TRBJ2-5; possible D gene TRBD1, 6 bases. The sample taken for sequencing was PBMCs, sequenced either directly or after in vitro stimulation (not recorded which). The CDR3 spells CASSWGLGHQQETQYF. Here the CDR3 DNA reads TGTGCCAGCAGCTGGGGCTTGGGACACCAGCAAGAGACCCAGTACTTC.